This TCR beta chain was captured by sequencing in a study of OX40 agonist ivuxolimab in advanced cancers. Repertoires were generated with immunoSEQ multiplex PCR, while TCRdb's copy carries only in-frame clones and drops some. In the table there are roughly 36,000 clones, roughly 85% of which are singletons. The CDR3 is 13 amino acids. Germline loops: CDR1 MNHNS, CDR2 SASEGT. V dropped 8 bases and J dropped 1 base, with 8 bases sitting between them. The chain joins TRBV6-1 to TRBJ2-2; D may be TRBD2 (5 bases). Sequenced here: CD4+ or CD8+ T cells sorted from blood, sampled in a trial of the OX40 agonist ivuxolimab. The TCR comes from an adult with an advanced solid tumor such as melanoma, head and neck, liver or kidney cancer. The CDR3 DNA follows: TGTGCCAGCGCGAGGGAGAACACCGGGGAGCTGTTTTTT. It is translated as CASARENTGELFF.